This T cell receptor beta chain was identified during a study of T cell responses to AZD1222 COVID-19 vaccine. Study findings and constraints: Spike-specific TCR breadth and depth both grew after two AZD1222 doses. Of the AZD1222 recipients, only five to seven were seropositive at baseline. Mostly white British, mostly female donors; authors suggested clonal diversity may be underestimated. The study sampled repertoires only after the peak T cell response.

Comments on this clone: Its cognate antigen is unknown.

Germline values: CDR1 WNHNN, CDR2 SYGVQD (reference sequence). V was shortened by 4 bases and J by 1 base, with 7 bases between the two germline ends. This CDR3 spans 13 amino acids. Produced via immunoSEQ multiplex PCR; TCRdb's table is partial and in-frame only. The data show about 130,000 clones, with 90% seen just once and 4% to 5.5% held by the top ten. This clonotype was sampled from an adult in good health. The chain employs TRBV10-1 and TRBJ1-1; D may be TRBD1 (6 bases). The starting material was peripheral blood, obtained on day 0 of MenACWY control vaccination. The DNA of the CDR3 is TGCGCCAGCAGTGTGGGACAGAACACTGAAGCTTTCTTT. Protein sequence: CASSVGQNTEAFF.